The clone carrying this T cell receptor (beta chain) has ten or more counts. Its antigen is not identified. CDR1 LGHNA and CDR2 YSLEER come from the germline V gene. CDR3 size: 15 residues. Trimming stripped 2 bases from V and 8 bases from J, with 15 bases between. The sample originates from a study of T-cell reconstitution after alpha-beta-depleted transplantation in children. The study, taken as a whole, reports: Newly produced T cells mostly accounted for T-cell counts and diversity one year post-transplant. Surviving thymic progenitors and recipient T cells were the source of high TCRbeta diversity at day 60 in some patients. Several hundred graft clones that had expanded were reportedly the source of alpha-beta T cells about two months after transplant.

Unique molecular identifiers were built into the TCRbeta library. TCRdb re-derived calls from the PCR reads in MiXCR, one entry per CDR3 protein. The sample includes 600,000 or so distinct CDR3 sequences, 20% to 25% of them seen just once. The chain employs TRBV4-3 and TRBJ1-4; D is perhaps TRBD1 (5 bases). The sequence was obtained from a boy younger than two who had a stem cell transplant for acute myeloid leukemia, so the T cells may come from the graft donor. The sequencing used PBMCs, mostly from graft donor cells, collected 360 days after TCRalphabeta/CD19-depleted stem cell transplant. The chain's CDR3 is CASSQIDNPGEKLFF. Here the CDR3 DNA reads TGCGCCAGCAGCCAAATAGACAACCCAGGGGAAAAACTGTTTTTT.